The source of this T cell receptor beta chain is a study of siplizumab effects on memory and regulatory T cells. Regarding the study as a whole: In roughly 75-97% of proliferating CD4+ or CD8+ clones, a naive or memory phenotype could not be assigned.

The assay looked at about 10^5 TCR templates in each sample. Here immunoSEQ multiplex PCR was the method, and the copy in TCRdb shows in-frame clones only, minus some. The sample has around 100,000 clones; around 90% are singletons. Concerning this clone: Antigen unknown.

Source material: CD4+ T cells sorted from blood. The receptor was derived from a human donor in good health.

Here the CDR3 DNA reads TGTGCCAGCAGCTCCGAGGGGGATACGCAGTATTTT. Translation gives CASSSEGDTQYF. The chain employs TRBV7-9 and TRBJ2-3; either TRBD1 or TRBD2 may supply D (5 bases each). CDR1 and CDR2 (germline): SEHNR, FQNEAQ (reference sequence). The CDR3 sequence is 12 residues long. The V end lost 4 bases, the J end lost 6 bases, and 8 bases lay between the germline ends. The complete variable domain, with remaining parts taken from reference TRBV7-9 and TRBJ2-3, reads DTGVSQNPRHKITKRGQNVTFRCDPISEHNRLYWYRQTLGQGPEFLTYFQNEAQLEKSRLLSDRFSAERPKGSFSTLEIQRTEQGDSAMYLCASSSEGDTQYFGPGTRLTVL.